A selection of T cell receptor delta chains follows, all from one sample in a study of Vδ1+ human thymocytes. TCRdb re-called clones from the multiplex PCR reads via CATT. The sample lists about 25,000 delta-chain clones, about 29% occurring once. Specimen: Vdelta1+ gamma-delta thymocytes from the thymus. These receptors all stem from a boy younger than two who had congenital heart surgery. CDR3s include the opening cysteine and the closing phenylalanine or tryptophan. A D gene is named only where the DNA matches it firmly. For some rows the clone size is stated as once, few or many, or as a class when expanded; others skip it.

d_call clone_size j_call v_call cdr3_aa cdr3_nt
TRDD3 - TRDJ1 TRDV1 CALGETARWGLSPWTDKLIF TGTGCTCTTGGGGAAACCGCGCGCTGGGGGCTTTCCCCGTGGACCGATAAACTCATCTTT
TRDD3 few TRDJ1 TRDV1 CALGPSYFLTILGDTVYTDKLIF TGTGCTCTTGGGCCCTCCTACTTCCTGACTATACTGGGGGATACGGTCTACACCGATAAACTCATCTTT
- many TRDJ1 TRDV1 CALGDPRPSPHLTPYTDKLIF TGTGCTCTTGGGGATCCCCGGCCTTCCCCTCATTTGACCCCTTACACCGATAAACTCATCTTT
TRDD3 - TRDJ1 TRDV1 CALGELSASYLKLGGPIF TGTGCTCTTGGGGAACTAAGTGCGTCCTACCTGAAACTGGGGGGACCCATCTTT
TRDD3 medium-sized TRDJ1 TRDV1 CALSWGTDKLIF TGTGCTCTAAGCTGGGGGACCGATAAACTCATCTTT
- many TRDJ1 TRDV1 CALGGPSTYWGKAYTDKLIF TGTGCTCTTGGGGGCCCTTCCACGTACTGGGGTAAAGCGTACACCGATAAACTCATCTTT
TRDD2 - TRDJ1 TRDV1 CALGELAFLPDTPIHTDKLIF TGTGCTCTTGGGGAACTGGCCTTCCTACCTGATACTCCGATCCACACCGATAAACTCATCTTT
- - TRDJ1 TRDV1 CALGKPCPTQGIPPKLIF TGTGCTCTTGGGAAACCCTGTCCGACTCAAGGGATCCCTCCTAAACTCATCTTT
TRDD3 - TRDJ1 TRDV1 CALGEPGELRRWGRTDKLIF TGTGCTCTTGGGGAACCCGGTGAACTACGCCGCTGGGGGAGAACCGATAAACTCATCTTT
TRDD2 - TRDJ2 TRDV1 CALGEPGLPTSGGSPPLKTAQLFF TGTGCTCTTGGGGAACCAGGCCTTCCTACTTCGGGGGGATCTCCCCCTCTGAAGACAGCACAACTCTTCTTT
TRDD3 few TRDJ1 TRDV1 CALGELPGGPRIDKLIF TGTGCTCTTGGGGAACTACCTGGGGGCCCCCGGATCGATAAACTCATCTTT
TRDD3 few TRDJ1 TRDV1 CALGESLSNYWGPGTLLYMDKLIF TGTGCTCTTGGGGAATCGCTATCGAACTACTGGGGTCCCGGTACTTTATTGTACATGGATAAACTCATCTTT
- - TRDJ1 TRDV1 CALGDLWGYTDKLIF TGTGCTCTTGGGGACCTGTGGGGTTACACCGATAAACTCATCTTT
- few TRDJ1 TRDV1 CALGEPCAGGYTDKLIF TGTGCTCTTGGGGAACCCTGCGCGGGGGGCTACACCGATAAACTCATCTTT
TRDD3 - TRDJ1 TRDV1 CALGAFPPLYWGIRRNTDKLIF TGTGCTCTTGGGGCCTTTCCTCCGCTGTACTGGGGGATACGAAGGAACACCGATAAACTCATCTTT
- - TRDJ1 TRDV1 CALGDPPLFRDAEGVRFAPYTDKLIF TGTGCTCTTGGGGACCCTCCCCTGTTTCGGGACGCCGAGGGAGTACGCTTTGCCCCGTACACCGATAAACTCATCTTT
TRDD3 few TRDJ1 TRDV1 CALGERSPFLVLGESYTDKLIF TGTGCTCTTGGGGAACGATCCCCCTTCCTCGTACTGGGGGAGTCTTACACCGATAAACTCATCTTT
- medium-sized TRDJ1 TRDV1 CALGETVLTTDKLIF TGTGCTCTTGGGGAAACCGTACTGACAACCGATAAACTCATCTTT
- - TRDJ1 TRDV1 CALGECGEETDKLIF TGTGCTCTTGGGGAATGTGGTGAAGAGACCGATAAACTCATCTTT
TRDD3 medium-sized TRDJ1 TRDV1 CALGARFPYWGCYDKLIF TGTGCTCTTGGGGCCCGTTTTCCATACTGGGGATGCTACGATAAACTCATCTTT
TRDD3 - TRDJ1 TRDV1 CALGERTYTQTGGYADKLIF TGTGCTCTTGGGGAAAGAACCTACACCCAAACTGGGGGATACGCCGATAAACTCATCTTT
- many TRDJ1 TRDV1 CALGELGGHRLTVLSGDKLIF TGTGCTCTTGGGGAACTGGGAGGTCATAGGCTTACTGTCCTTTCGGGCGATAAACTCATCTTT
TRDD3 - TRDJ1 TRAV29/DV5 CAASVSQIYWGIARYTDKLIF TGTGCAGCAAGCGTCTCCCAAATATACTGGGGGATCGCCCGGTACACCGATAAACTCATCTTT